A selection of T cell receptor beta chains follows, all from one sample in a study of cytomegalovirus exposure and HLA in healthy donors. Using immunoSEQ multiplex PCR, the repertoire was profiled, and TCRdb retains in-frame clones only, with some absent. Of about 170,000 clones in the sample, 75% to 90% are singletons; the top ten hold about 2%. What was sequenced was PBMCs. The receptor set was obtained from a male donor in good health and CMV-seronegative. The CDR3 runs from the conserved cysteine through the conserved F or W.

>TRBJ2-7|TRBV7-2
CASSLERGSYEQYF
>TRBJ2-7|TRBV27
CASSLRQGVLEQYF
>TRBJ1-5|TRBV12-5
CASGLGGGGGQPQHF
>TRBJ2-5|TRBV29-1
CSVEDGRGGRETQYF
>TRBJ2-2|TRBV18
CASSPPSVIGELFF
>TRBJ1-5|TRBV27
CASSLQGGQPQHF
>TRBJ1-2|TRBV7-8
CASSPTGQGNGYTF
>TRBJ2-2|TRBV5-1
CASSLGSRGTGELFF
>TRBJ2-7|TRBV7-8
CASSLGRDRETYEQYF
>TRBJ2-5|TRBV7-2
CASSPPGGLQYF
>TRBJ1-1|TRBV21-1
CASSNRRDRAFCHQSGFF
>TRBJ1-3|TRBV9
CASTETVSGNTIYF
>TRBJ2-7|TRBV7-2
CASSFNREGEQYF
>TRBJ2-2|TRBV12-5
CASERTSFTGELFF
>TRBJ1-5|TRBV6-4
CASSPEVGHQPQHF
>TRBJ2-7|TRBV19
CASSMTDGSKYF
>TRBJ2-3|TRBV4-3
CASSQVTTSTDTQYF
>TRBJ1-1|TRBV11-2
CASSLKPGGYGEAFF
>TRBJ1-5|TRBV6-1
CASSSGGGGNQPQHF
>TRBJ2-1|TRBV4-1
CASSPLEGGSYNEQFF
>TRBJ1-5|TRBV7-9
CASSLSGAVNQPQHF
>TRBJ2-1|TRBV29-1
CSVVGTDLRDEQFF
>TRBJ2-7|TRBV4-1
CASSQSEAVRYEQYF
>TRBJ2-3|TRBV2
CASDTRRVTDTQYF
>TRBJ1-5|TRBV7-2
CASSLDSGTDQPQHF
>TRBJ2-7|TRBV11-2
CASSLAPGTSYEQYF
>TRBJ2-7|TRBV30
CAWTGILPYEQYF
>TRBJ2-7|TRBV27
CASSDTTNTYEQYF
>TRBJ1-1|TRBV27
CASSLSTGNTEAFF
>TRBJ2-7|TRBV5-8
CASSPRTSGGREQYF
>TRBJ2-5|TRBV7-8
CASGWTGRETQYF
>TRBJ2-5|TRBV29-1
CSVARQETQYF
>TRBJ2-3|TRBV5-1
CASGAEGAADTQYF
>TRBJ2-5|TRBV7-2
CASSPQTGVGETQYF
>TRBJ1-1|TRBV5-6
CASSFFDPRDRGEAFF
>TRBJ2-3|TRBV2
CASSERGDTQYF
>TRBJ2-7|TRBV6-5
CASRKNPTGSYEQYF
>TRBJ1-4|TRBV19
CASRDGTGGNEKLFF
>TRBJ1-3|TRBV7-2
CASSPIPSGSGNTIYF
>TRBJ1-4|TRBV7-9
CASNIVNEKLFF
>TRBJ2-7|TRBV18
CASSPGAQVGEQYF
>TRBJ2-5|TRBV7-9
CASSFGGGAEETQYF
>TRBJ1-2|TRBV7-2
CASSLALGTGLYGYTF
>TRBJ2-7|TRBV5-5
CASSLGASGGPAYEQYF
>TRBJ1-1|TRBV6-1
CASSGTTDNPGRAFF
>TRBJ1-2|TRBV7-6
CASSSWTGGNYGYTF
>TRBJ2-3|TRBV5-1
CASSFGQQFDTQYF
>TRBJ2-3|TRBV12-5
CASGSSSAGGRGDTQYF
>TRBJ2-2|TRBV10-3
CAISEGRAGELFF
>TRBJ2-6|TRBV7-6
CASSYTVSYSGANVLTF
>TRBJ1-1|TRBV19
CASSPRTGMNTEAFF
>TRBJ2-1|TRBV9
CASSAGSGTTTYNEQFF
>TRBJ1-4|TRBV5-1
CASSQETRVSNEKLFF
>TRBJ1-6|TRBV14
CASSQGRGPNSPLHF
>TRBJ1-4|TRBV14
CASSQLRGGVEKLFF
>TRBJ2-7|TRBV5-1
CASSLGTGADLSYEQYF
>TRBJ1-1|TRBV29-1
CSVVSLINTEAFF